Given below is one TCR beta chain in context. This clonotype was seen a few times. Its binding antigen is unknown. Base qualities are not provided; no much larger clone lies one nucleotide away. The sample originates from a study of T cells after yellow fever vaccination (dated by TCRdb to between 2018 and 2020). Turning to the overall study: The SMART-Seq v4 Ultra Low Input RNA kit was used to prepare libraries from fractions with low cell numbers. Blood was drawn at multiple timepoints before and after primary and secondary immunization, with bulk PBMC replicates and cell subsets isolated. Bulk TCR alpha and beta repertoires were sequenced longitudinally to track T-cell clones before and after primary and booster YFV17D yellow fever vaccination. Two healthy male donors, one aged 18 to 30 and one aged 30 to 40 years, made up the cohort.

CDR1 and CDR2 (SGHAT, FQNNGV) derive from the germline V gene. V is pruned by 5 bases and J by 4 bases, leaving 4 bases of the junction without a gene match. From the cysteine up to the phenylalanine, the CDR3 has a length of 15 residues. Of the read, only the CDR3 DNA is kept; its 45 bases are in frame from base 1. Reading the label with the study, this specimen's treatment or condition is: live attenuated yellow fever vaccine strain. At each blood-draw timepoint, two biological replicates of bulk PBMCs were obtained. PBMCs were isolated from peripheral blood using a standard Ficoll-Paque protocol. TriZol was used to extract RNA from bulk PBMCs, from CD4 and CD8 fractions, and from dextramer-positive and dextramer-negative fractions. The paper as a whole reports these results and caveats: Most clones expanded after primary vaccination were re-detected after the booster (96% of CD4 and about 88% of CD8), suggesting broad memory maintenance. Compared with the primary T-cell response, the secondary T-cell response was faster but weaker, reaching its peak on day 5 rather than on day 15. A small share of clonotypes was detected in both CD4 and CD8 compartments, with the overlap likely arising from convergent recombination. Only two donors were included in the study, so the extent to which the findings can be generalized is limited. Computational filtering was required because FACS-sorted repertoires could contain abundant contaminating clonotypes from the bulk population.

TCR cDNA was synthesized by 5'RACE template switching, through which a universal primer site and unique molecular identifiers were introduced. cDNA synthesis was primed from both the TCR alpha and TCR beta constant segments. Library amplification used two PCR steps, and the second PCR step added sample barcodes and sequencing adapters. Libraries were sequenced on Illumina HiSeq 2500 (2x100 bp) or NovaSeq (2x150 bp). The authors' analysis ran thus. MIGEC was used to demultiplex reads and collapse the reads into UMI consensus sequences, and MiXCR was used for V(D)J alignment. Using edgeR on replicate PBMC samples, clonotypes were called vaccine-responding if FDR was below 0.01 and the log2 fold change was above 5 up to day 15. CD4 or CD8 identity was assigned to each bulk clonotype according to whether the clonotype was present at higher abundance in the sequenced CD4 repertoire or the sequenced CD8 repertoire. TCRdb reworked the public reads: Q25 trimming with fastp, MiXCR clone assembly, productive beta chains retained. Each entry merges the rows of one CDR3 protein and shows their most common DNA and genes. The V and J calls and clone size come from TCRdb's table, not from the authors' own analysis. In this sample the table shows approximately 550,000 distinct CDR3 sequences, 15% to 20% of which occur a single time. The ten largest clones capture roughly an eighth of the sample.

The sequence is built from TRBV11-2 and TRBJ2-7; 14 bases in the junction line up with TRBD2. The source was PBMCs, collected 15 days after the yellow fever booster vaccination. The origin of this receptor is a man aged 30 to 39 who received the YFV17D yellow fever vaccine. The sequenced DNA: TGTGCCAGCAGCACCCGACTAGCGGGAGGGTACGAGCAGTACTTC. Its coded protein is CASSTRLAGGYEQYF.